This TCR beta chain emerged from a study of response to subunit inactivated influenza vaccine. TCRdb recomputed calls from the RT-PCR reads with MiXCR, one row per CDR3 protein. Among about 520,000 distinct CDR3 sequences listed, around 25% were seen once. Germline V gives CDR1 SEHNR, CDR2 FQNEAQ (reference sequence). The CDR3 is made up of 12 amino acids. Trimming pared 5 bases from V and 9 bases from J, leaving 8 bases between. The sample consisted of CD4+ T cells sorted from PBMCs, taken roughly 5 days after vaccination. The source is a man aged 45-65 years who received an inactivated influenza vaccine. The chain is built from TRBV7-9 and TRBJ1-6, with no clear D. The CDR3 DNA reads TGTGCCAGCAGCAACACCGTTTCACCCCTCCACTTT. Amino acids: CASSNTVSPLHF.